This T cell receptor beta chain stems from a study of shared clonotypes between healthy human individuals. With 3 bases removed from V and 5 bases from J, the gap between germline ends came to 15 bases. This CDR3 is built from 14 residues. Per the germline V gene, CDR1 is SGHRS and CDR2 is YFSETQ. TCRdb's table, derived via immunoSEQ multiplex PCR, lists solely in-frame clones and lacks some. The sample has 2 million to 2.5 million clones, more than 80% seen once. The receptor's source is a man between 18 and 35 years old in good health. Some clones in this sample may be carry-over from other donors' samples. The rearrangement links TRBV5-1 to TRBJ2-7, with D tentatively TRBD1 (8 bases). The sequenced material came from naive CD4+ T cells from PBMCs. Stated subset: CD45RA+ positively selected. The CDR3 is CASSSNRGRDEQYF. The CDR3, as DNA: TGCGCCAGCAGCTCCAACAGGGGGAGGGACGAGCAGTACTTC.